This T cell receptor beta chain was identified in a study of low-dose radiotherapy and immunotherapy resistance in tumors (dated by TCRdb to 2021 to 2024). At the level of the whole study: In Cohort 1, 0.5 Gy per fraction was delivered every 2 weeks, and a total PTV dose of 6.5 Gy was prescribed. For Cohort 2, the dose was 1 Gy per fraction given every two weeks, adding up to 13 Gy in total across 26 weeks. Patients were given nivolumab as a 240 mg flat dose every two weeks and ipilimumab at 1 mg/kg every six weeks, with both drugs delivered intravenously. Intravenous cyclophosphamide at 200 mg/m2 was administered every two weeks, one day ahead of each radiation and immunotherapy administration. Starting on cycle 1 day 1, patients took 300 mg of aspirin by mouth once a day for four cycles. No randomization into treatment groups was done for the people taking part in the trial. Eight patients were included in the translational analysis, namely three from the first dose cohort plus the first five from the second dose cohort.

The sample's time point label, decoded: after trial treatment. The treatment or condition label here, explained by the study, means: LDRT plus nivolumab, ipilimumab, low-dose cyclophosphamide and aspirin (RACIN trial). Donors were enrolled in RACIN, a single-arm phase I dose-escalation trial in which nivolumab, ipilimumab, aspirin, low-dose cyclophosphamide and low-dose radiotherapy were combined. Eligible patients had advanced, TIL-negative solid tumors. From a lookup of the germline V gene (reference sequence), CDR1 and CDR2 are LGHDT and YNNKEL. At the junction V is shortened by 4 bases and J by 4 bases, with 7 bases in between. Including the terminal cysteine and phenylalanine, the CDR3 comprises 12 residues. The sequence is cut down to CDR3 DNA, 36 bases in frame from base 1. Sequenced on an Illumina HiSeq 2500. Superscript III and a set of TRAV- and TRBV-specific primers were used to synthesize first-strand cDNA, so that both TCRalpha and TCRbeta chains were covered. TCRs were amplified with Phusion for around 20 PCR cycles, with a constant-region primer paired with the adapter attached to the V primers. The isolated mRNA was amplified using the MessageAmp II aRNA Amplification Kit, with in vitro transcription performed for around 16 hours at 37 degrees C. The Dynabeads mRNA DIRECT Purification Kit was used to isolate mRNA for TCR sequencing. Indexed Illumina adapters were added in a second Phusion PCR of 25 cycles, after which AMPure XP beads were used to purify the products. Processing in the source paper ran as follows. Using custom Perl scripts, TCR sequences that encoded the same protein were pooled, out-of-frame sequences were dropped, and the abundance of each clonotype was calculated. The analysis excluded TCR sequences that were supported by just one read. Shannon entropy, Gini index, clonality, richness, and the frequency of TCRs shared between repertoires were included as repertoire metrics. TCRdb applied fastp at Q25 and MiXCR to the public reads, then kept only in-frame beta chains. Each record represents a unique CDR3 protein, reported with the most common genes and DNA among its rows. The V and J calls and clone size come from TCRdb's table, not from the authors' own analysis. Here the sample has almost 45,000 distinct CDR3 sequences; less than 30% occur a single time. The leading ten clones occupy roughly 9.1% of the sample.

Details on this clonotype: This clone's antigen is unknown. One base away there is no much larger clone; base qualities are not given.

The rearrangement combines TRBV3-1 with TRBJ1-2, and perhaps TRBD1 as D gene, on 6 matching bases. The TCR originated in a male donor with prostate cancer. The source material was PBMCs, sampled after low-dose radiotherapy plus immunotherapy. The nucleotides read TGTGCCAGCAGCCCACAGGGCTATGGCTACACCTTC. It encodes CASSPQGYGYTF.